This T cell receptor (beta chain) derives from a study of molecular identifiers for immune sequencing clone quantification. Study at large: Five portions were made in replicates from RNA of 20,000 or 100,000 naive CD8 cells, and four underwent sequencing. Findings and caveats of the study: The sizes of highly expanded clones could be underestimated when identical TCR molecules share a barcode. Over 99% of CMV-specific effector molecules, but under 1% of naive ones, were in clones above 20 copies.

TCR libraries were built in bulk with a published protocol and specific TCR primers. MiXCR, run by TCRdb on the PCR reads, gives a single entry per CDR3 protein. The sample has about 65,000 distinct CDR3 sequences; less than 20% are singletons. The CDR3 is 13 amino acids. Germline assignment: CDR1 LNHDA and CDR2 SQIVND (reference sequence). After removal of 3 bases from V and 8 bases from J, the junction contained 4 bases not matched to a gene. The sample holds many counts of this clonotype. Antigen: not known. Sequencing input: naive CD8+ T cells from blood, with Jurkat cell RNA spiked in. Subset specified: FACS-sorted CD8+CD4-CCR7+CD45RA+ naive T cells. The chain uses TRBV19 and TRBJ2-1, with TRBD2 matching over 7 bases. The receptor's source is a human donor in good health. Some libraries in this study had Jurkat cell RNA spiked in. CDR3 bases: TGTGCCAGTAGTATGGGCCTAGCGGATGAGCAGTTCTTC. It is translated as CASSMGLADEQFF.